The 6 T cell receptor beta chains in this list originate from one sample, sequenced in a study of T cell responses to AZD1222 COVID-19 vaccine. Profiling relied on immunoSEQ multiplex PCR, and the TCRdb table lists in-frame clones only, not all of them. This repertoire shows fewer than 65,000 clones, around four fifths found once; its top ten account for roughly 10%. The sequenced sample was peripheral blood, obtained on day 0 of AZD1222 vaccination. The receptors come from an adult in good health.

This chain joins TRBV11-2 and TRBJ1-2, with D possibly matching TRBD1 (5 bases). V gave up 3 bases and J gave up 4 bases, with 15 bases separating them. CDR3 length equals 15 residues. Per the germline V gene, CDR1 is SGHAT and CDR2 is FQNNGV. In DNA form, the CDR3 reads TGTGCCAGCAGCTTTACACGGGACCCTAGCTATGGCTACACCTTC. Translation: CASSFTRDPSYGYTF.

This chain uses TRBV18 with TRBJ2-2; D is unclear. CDR1 is KGHSH, CDR2 LQKENI, per germline. Trimming pared 0 bases from V and 2 bases from J, leaving 7 bases between. This CDR3 comprises 15 residues. The CDR3 nucleotides are TGTGCCAGCTCACCACCCGACGGAAACACCGGGGAGCTGTTTTTT. Translation: CASSPPDGNTGELFF.

The DNA of the CDR3 is TGTGCCAGCAGTTATATGGGAGCCGGGGCCAACGTCCTGACTTTC. Translation: CASSYMGAGANVLTF. The chain is built from TRBV6-2 or TRBV6-3 and TRBJ2-6, with D tentatively TRBD2 (5 bases). CDR1 and CDR2 from the germline V gene are MNHEY and SVGEGT. The CDR3 has 15 residues. Between the trimmed V and J ends, which lost 3 bases and 4 bases, there was a span of 10 bases.

The chain recombines TRBV5-4 with TRBJ2-3, with TRBD1 identical over 10 bases. CDR3 length: 18 residues. Trimming took 1 base from V and 1 from J; bases not matched to a gene: 9. Germline-derived CDR1 and CDR2 are SGHNT and YYREEE (reference sequence). This CDR3 is CASSLTPWTGGGTDTQYF. CDR3 DNA: TGTGCCAGCAGCTTGACTCCGTGGACAGGGGGTGGCACAGATACGCAGTATTTT.

This clone has only a few counts. This rearrangement joins TRBV4-2 to TRBJ1-1, with 8 bases aligning to TRBD1. Germline V CDR1 and CDR2: LGHNA, YNFKEQ. The CDR3 extends over 14 amino acids. After removal of 4 bases from V and 1 base from J, the junction contained 2 bases not matched to a gene. The CDR3 spells CASSLDRENTEAFF. In nucleotides, the CDR3 is TGTGCCAGCAGCCTGGACAGGGAGAACACTGAAGCTTTCTTT.

The chain combines TRBV11-3 with TRBJ2-7, with D unclear. This CDR3 comprises 13 residues. The ends were cut back, 5 bases at V and 7 bases at J, with 15 bases in the middle. Per the germline V gene, CDR1 is SGHNT and CDR2 is YENEEA. DNA for the CDR3: TGTGCCAGCAGCCGGACCCCATTGCGTGAGCAGTACTTC. Residues: CASSRTPLREQYF.